This T cell receptor (beta chain) emerged from a study of cytomegalovirus exposure and HLA in healthy donors. Germline V gene data show CDR1 as LGHNA and CDR2 as YSLEER. V shed 0 bases and J shed 13 bases, with 18 bases lying between them. The CDR3 runs to 14 residues. The sample holds a few counts of this clone. Separation from the roughly 700-subject first cohort characterized the roughly 120-subject validation cohort, to which the donors belonged. Using immunoSEQ multiplex PCR, the repertoire was profiled, and TCRdb retains in-frame clones only, with some absent. The data contain fewer than 250,000 clones, 85% to 90% of them seen just once; the ten biggest clones take up around 2.6%.

This TCR was sampled from a man aged 18 to 30 in good health and CMV-seronegative. The J gene is TRBJ1-2, the V gene TRBV4-3; D unclear. The specimen sequenced was PBMCs. In DNA form, the CDR3 reads TGCGCCAGCAGCCAAGAAGGGAGTTCGGCCGTTACCACCTTC. Translated, it gives CASSQEGSSAVTTF.